A selection of T cell receptor beta chains follows, all from one sample in a study of blood T cell repertoires in COVID-19. Assay: immunoSEQ multiplex PCR; the TCRdb copy retains only in-frame clones and omits some. Among under 250,000 clones listed, more than 75% were seen once. The sequencing input was peripheral blood. The receptors stem from a woman aged 40-49 years with acute or convalescent COVID-19. The CDR3 runs from the conserved cysteine through the conserved F or W. Each record gives: clone size, J gene, CDR3 length, V gene, CDR3 protein. Size values are once, few and many counts, or a class for expanded clones, and some rows have none.

NA,TRBJ2-1,11,TRBV6-2/TRBV6-3,CASSYLNEQFF
NA,TRBJ1-2,12,TRBV15,CATRGGGYGYTF
NA,TRBJ2-1,15,TRBV15,CATSRFGTELNEQFF
NA,TRBJ1-1,15,TRBV18,CASSPGQGINTEAFF
NA,TRBJ1-5,15,TRBV24-1,CATSDFGQGNQPQHF
NA,TRBJ1-2,15,TRBV5-6,CASSLGDRGLYGYTF
NA,TRBJ2-3,12,TRBV19,CASSTEADTQYF
NA,TRBJ2-2,14,TRBV2,CASSGEGAVGELFF
NA,TRBJ2-3,13,TRBV29-1,CSVRGSSTDTQYF
NA,TRBJ2-7,12,TRBV5-6,CASSFSRQEQYF
NA,TRBJ2-7,17,TRBV11-2,CASSFSLGQGVSYEQYF
NA,TRBJ1-5,15,TRBV19,CASTGQALVSQPQHF
NA,TRBJ2-1,15,TRBV6-1,CASSEYPGPYNEQFF
NA,TRBJ1-6,16,TRBV5-1,CASSQLASSYNSPLHF
NA,TRBJ2-3,12,TRBV10-3,CAIGREGDTQYF
few,TRBJ2-1,15,TRBV5-1,CASSPEANWGNEQFF
NA,TRBJ2-7,15,TRBV7-2,CASSLGLAVSYEQYF
NA,TRBJ1-5,13,TRBV7-8,CASSLDSIQPQHF
NA,TRBJ2-3,19,TRBV11-2,CASSASRDRGHLSTDTQYF
NA,TRBJ2-7,15,TRBV11-2,CASSSGQASPYEQYF
few,TRBJ2-7,14,TRBV21-1,CASSKGQGDYEQYF
NA,TRBJ2-3,15,TRBV5-1,CASSLYGQGLDTQYF
NA,TRBJ1-3,15,TRBV24-1,CATSDPTGTGNTIYF
NA,TRBJ1-2,14,TRBV7-8,CASSFSRANYGYTF
NA,TRBJ1-1,15,TRBV5-5,CASSLESGADTEAFF
once,TRBJ2-7,13,TRBV19,CASYGQVSYEQYF
NA,TRBJ2-1,16,TRBV6-5,CASSWGLAGGLAEQFF
NA,TRBJ2-4,16,TRBV19,CASSKYAGGVKNIQYF
once,TRBJ1-2,14,TRBV7-8,CASSQLTGVSPYTF
NA,TRBJ1-1,14,TRBV19,CASSIGGPAGGAFF
NA,TRBJ2-2,16,TRBV7-3,CASSKQGPPNTGELFF
NA,TRBJ2-3,15,TRBV6-2/TRBV6-3,CASSYGLGGTDTQYF
NA,TRBJ1-1,14,TRBV5-1,CASSSQGMNTEAFF
NA,TRBJ1-2,12,TRBV29-1,CSAVTGNYGYTF
few,TRBJ2-7,16,TRBV19,CASSIPVPSGGHEQYF
few,TRBJ2-5,16,TRBV5-4,CASSRVTGGREETQYF
NA,TRBJ1-1,13,TRBV19,CASSIIGNTEAFF
NA,TRBJ2-7,15,TRBV4-1,CASSQEGTSVYEQYF
NA,TRBJ1-5,20,TRBV19,CARGLHRDTLIKNSNQPQHF
NA,TRBJ2-1,19,TRBV5-1,CASSLALAGFTTANNEQFF
NA,TRBJ1-2,12,TRBV6-5,CASSFDGDGYTF
NA,TRBJ1-1,19,TRBV5-1,CASSFRGGTGSRLNTEAFF
NA,TRBJ1-2,16,TRBV21-1,CASSSGTESPNYGYTF
NA,TRBJ2-3,17,TRBV11-3,CASSLGVRGGEEDTQYF
NA,TRBJ1-1,12,TRBV25-1,CASSAGETEAFF
NA,TRBJ2-7,15,TRBV9,CASSVDGSGWDEQYF
NA,TRBJ2-3,16,TRBV6-1,CASSEAGQGLTDTQYF